The 2 T cell receptor beta chains reported below all come from one sample, sequenced in a study of identifying expanded T cells in peripheral blood. Assay used: immunoSEQ multiplex PCR; TCRdb lists only in-frame clones, some missing. Of around 57,000 clones in the sample, around 87% are singletons; the top ten hold just over 4.5%. The sequenced sample was blood. These receptors were obtained from a person aged 18 to 75 in good health.

This chain links TRBV6-5 with TRBJ2-7, with D unclear. CDR1 and CDR2 (germline): MNHEY, SVGAGI. Trimming took 0 bases from V and 0 from J, leaving 9 bases between them. CDR3 size: 15 residues. The CDR3 region is CASSYSSDGSYEQYF. CDR3 DNA: TGTGCCAGCAGTTACTCCTCGGACGGCTCCTACGAGCAGTACTTC.

This clone was counted a single time. This sequence joins TRBV4-1 and TRBJ2-3; 9 bases line up with TRBD2. With V trimmed by 3 bases and J by 7 bases, 8 bases remained unmatched. The CDR3 is 15 amino acids. From germline, CDR1 is MGHRA and CDR2 YSYEKL. The CDR3 reads CASSQASGIWNTQYF. In DNA form, the CDR3 reads TGCGCCAGCAGCCAGGCTAGCGGGATCTGGAATACGCAGTATTTT.